The rows below give T cell receptor beta chains drawn from one sample of a study of identical twins. TCRdb redid the calling of the 5' RACE reads with MiXCR, one entry per CDR3 protein. The profile shows approximately 690,000 distinct CDR3 sequences, roughly 6% of them singletons. The sample comprised naive T cells sorted from blood. These receptors were collected from a man younger than 35 in good health. Each CDR3 is given without its conserved first and last residue.

V: TRBV7-8
J: TRBJ2-7
CDR3: ASSLTGGEHNEQY

V: TRBV5-1
J: TRBJ2-3
CDR3: ASSLGQGYTDTQY

V: TRBV6-1
J: TRBJ2-1
CDR3: ASRLLGRNNEQF

V: TRBV20-1
J: TRBJ2-1
CDR3: SARDVRDYNEQF

V: TRBV5-1
J: TRBJ1-1
CDR3: ASSLGQGWANTEAF

V: TRBV12-3/TRBV12-4
J: TRBJ2-2
CDR3: ASRVDRAGTGELF

V: TRBV19
J: TRBJ2-1
CDR3: ASGTGFWNEQF

V: TRBV29-1
J: TRBJ2-5
CDR3: SVSGTGQETQY

V: TRBV20-1
J: TRBJ1-2
CDR3: SARDGYT

V: TRBV10-3
J: TRBJ2-3
CDR3: AISQLVSSTDTQY

V: TRBV19
J: TRBJ2-1
CDR3: ASSPHFNPGLAGVNEQF

V: TRBV12-3/TRBV12-4
J: TRBJ2-1
CDR3: ASTYERPLV

V: TRBV29-1
J: TRBJ2-3
CDR3: SVDDYDTQY

V: TRBV7-9
J: TRBJ1-2
CDR3: ASSLAWTGYGYT

V: TRBV20-1
J: TRBJ2-5
CDR3: SASLRVQTRDLETQY

V: TRBV27
J: TRBJ2-1
CDR3: ASSLTPLPGNEQF

V: TRBV27
J: TRBJ2-3
CDR3: ASYHRAGKQY

V: TRBV6-5
J: TRBJ2-2
CDR3: ASSYQREGPGTGELF

V: TRBV12-3/TRBV12-4
J: TRBJ1-6
CDR3: ASRLNRDRNSPLH

V: TRBV29-1
J: TRBJ2-1
CDR3: TASGRAYNEQF

V: TRBV20-1
J: TRBJ2-7
CDR3: SARDYTGHIYEQY

V: TRBV20-1
J: TRBJ2-7
CDR3: SANLAGDEQY

V: TRBV5-1
J: TRBJ2-3
CDR3: ASTPSGKVDTQY

V: TRBV20-1
J: TRBJ2-7
CDR3: SASPGTSGSSSQY

V: TRBV7-3
J: TRBJ2-1
CDR3: ASSFQQGNEQF

V: TRBV6-1
J: TRBJ1-1
CDR3: ASSPRSEGEAF

V: TRBV25-1
J: TRBJ2-5
CDR3: ASSVQRETQY

V: TRBV20-1
J: TRBJ2-3
CDR3: SARDGSRTQY

V: TRBV20-1
J: TRBJ2-1
CDR3: SASKAGASEQF

V: TRBV6-5
J: TRBJ2-3
CDR3: ASSFHKTVFTDTQY

V: TRBV9
J: TRBJ2-1
CDR3: ASSVRWGYNEQF

V: TRBV5-1
J: TRBJ1-1
CDR3: ASSLQGVDTEAF

V: TRBV9
J: TRBJ2-1
CDR3: ASSNEDRSYYNEQF

V: TRBV15
J: TRBJ2-1
CDR3: ATSGTESGEQF

V: TRBV20-1
J: TRBJ2-5
CDR3: SARGPSRETQY

V: TRBV3-1
J: TRBJ2-3
CDR3: ASSPFSGARTDTQY

V: TRBV20-1
J: TRBJ2-7
CDR3: SAARGSEQY

V: TRBV7-9
J: TRBJ2-3
CDR3: ASSALRDTQTDTQY

V: TRBV7-3
J: TRBJ2-1
CDR3: ASSLGGDPYNEQF

V: TRBV25-1
J: TRBJ1-1
CDR3: ASSPTRVLGNTEAF

V: TRBV20-1
J: TRBJ2-5
CDR3: SARDPTGLETQY

V: TRBV4-2
J: TRBJ2-1
CDR3: ASSQKTGGEQF

V: TRBV10-3
J: TRBJ2-1
CDR3: AISGTGTNEQF

V: TRBV6-5
J: TRBJ2-5
CDR3: ASSYERLAGEGTQY

V: TRBV3-1
J: TRBJ2-7
CDR3: ASSQGLSSYEQY

V: TRBV12-3/TRBV12-4
J: TRBJ2-5
CDR3: ASSFVGGGSQQETQY